Below are 26 T cell receptor beta chains sequenced from a single sample in a study of blood T cells in healthy people across ages. Combining a sample-barcoded 5' primer with a J-beta primer mix, a second PCR ran for roughly 7 to 11 cycles. One entry per CDR3 protein results from TCRdb running MiXCR on the 5' RACE reads. The data show some 700,000 distinct CDR3 sequences, approximately 39% seen once. The sample taken for sequencing was blood. These receptors were collected from a woman aged 55-70 years in good health.

This chain connects TRBV6-1 to TRBJ1-2, with a tentative D call TRBD1 (6 bases). This CDR3 spans 11 amino acids. Per germline, CDR1 MNHNS and CDR2 SASEGT. V was clipped by 11 bases and J by 2 bases, with 9 bases between them. This chain's CDR3 is CAGGQNYGYTF. CDR3 bases: TGTGCCGGAGGACAGAACTATGGCTACACCTTC.

This clonotype was recorded a few times. The V and J genes are TRBV25-1 and TRBJ1-5; D remains unclear. V shed 2 bases and J shed 6 bases, with 11 bases lying between them. CDR1 and CDR2 (germline): MGHDK, SYGVNS. The CDR3 is 14 residues long. In DNA form, the CDR3 reads TGTGCCAGCAGTGAAGTCGGGTTCGGTCAGCCCCAGCATTTT. It is translated as CASSEVGFGQPQHF.

This chain joins TRBV20-1 and TRBJ1-1, with 8 bases aligning to TRBD1. Losses at the gene ends were 5 bases for V and 2 bases for J; bases not matched to a gene: 13. The CDR3 is 16 amino acids. In germline, CDR1 is DFQATT, CDR2 SNEGSKA (reference sequence). DNA of the CDR3: TGCAGTGCTGGGAAGTCAGGGGGCGCCAGAAACACTGAAGCTTTCTTT. Translated, it gives CSAGKSGGARNTEAFF.

The chain employs TRBV20-1 and TRBJ2-1, with 7 bases that match TRBD2. V lost 2 bases, J lost 2 bases, and 3 bases stayed unmatched. In germline, CDR1 is DFQATT, CDR2 SNEGSKA (reference sequence). There are 14 residues in the CDR3. The chain's CDR3 is CSARQRGPYNEQFF. In DNA form, the CDR3 reads TGCAGTGCTAGACAGCGGGGTCCCTACAATGAGCAGTTCTTC.

The chain uses TRBV2 and TRBJ1-5, with 8 bases aligning to TRBD1. Germline trimming cut 6 bases from V and 6 bases from J; bases unmatched to any gene: 7. CDR1 and CDR2 (germline): SNHLY, FYNNEI. The CDR3 spans 14 residues. CDR3 protein: CASRDRGRSQPQHF. CDR3 DNA sequence: TGTGCCAGCAGAGACAGGGGTCGGAGTCAGCCCCAGCATTTT.

This chain joins TRBV7-2 and TRBJ1-1; D is unclear. Trimming pared 1 base from V and 4 bases from J, leaving 10 bases between. CDR3 length equals 14 residues. Germline V gives CDR1 SGHTA, CDR2 FQGNSA. CDR3 DNA sequence: TGTGCCAGCAGCTTAGAGTCGACGAGCACTGAAGCTTTCTTT. It translates to CASSLESTSTEAFF.

V is TRBV10-3 and J is TRBJ1-1; D not certain. This CDR3 is built from 15 residues. Trimming left V 0 bases short and J 1 base short, with 9 bases between. Germline CDR1 and CDR2: ENHRY and SYGVKD. CDR3 coding DNA: TGTGCCATCAGTGAGTCAGCGGCCGGGAACACTGAAGCTTTCTTT. Translation: CAISESAAGNTEAFF.

The chain is built from TRBV7-2 and TRBJ2-2; 11 nucleotides match TRBD2. CDR1 and CDR2 from the germline V gene are SGHTA and FQGNSA. V lost 5 bases and J lost 5; bases outside the gene matches: 7. This CDR3 has 16 residues. This chain's CDR3 is CASSIRLAGITGELFF. In DNA form, the CDR3 reads TGTGCCAGCAGCATACGACTAGCGGGGATTACCGGGGAGCTGTTTTTT.

As concerns this clonotype: At one end the junction does not follow the germline gene, possibly because of a read error. J is TRBJ1-2 and V is TRBV28; possible D gene TRBD1, 6 bases. This CDR3 contains 15 residues. From germline, CDR1 is MDHEN and CDR2 SYDVKM. The CDR3 loop reads CASSRQDSAYYDYTF. The CDR3 region has the DNA TGTGCCAGCAGTAGACAGGATTCAGCTTACTATGACTACACCTTC.

The gene calls are TRBV6-2 or TRBV6-3 and TRBJ2-1; unclear D gene. The germline CDR1 and CDR2 sequences are MNHEY and SVGEGT. This CDR3 is 12 amino acids long. With 4 bases removed from V and 9 bases from J, the gap between germline ends came to 10 bases. The CDR3: CASSLPFSEQFF. CDR3 nucleotides: TGTGCCAGCAGTTTACCGTTCAGTGAGCAGTTCTTC.

This clonotype was counted between two and nine times. J is TRBJ2-6 and V is TRBV25-1; D call uncertain. V dropped 7 bases and J dropped 1 base, with 17 bases sitting between them. From germline, CDR1 is MGHDK and CDR2 SYGVNS. This CDR3 comprises 17 residues. This CDR3 reads CASTSNIFQSGANVLTF. As DNA, the CDR3 is TGTGCCAGCACGAGCAACATCTTCCAATCTGGGGCCAACGTCCTGACTTTC.

This clonotype was counted many times. The J gene is TRBJ2-7, the V gene TRBV12-3 or TRBV12-4, with unresolved D. Trimming shortened V by 2 bases and J by 2 bases, and 7 bases separated the two germline ends. The CDR3 is 13 amino acids. CDR3 loop: CASSLRVTYEQYF. The CDR3 bases are TGTGCCAGCAGTTTAAGAGTTACCTACGAGCAGTACTTC.

The table lists this clonotype with many counts. The chain is built from TRBV7-2 and TRBJ2-7; weak D call: TRBD2 (5 bases). Per germline, CDR1 SGHTA and CDR2 FQGNSA. The V gene lost 1 base and the J gene lost 2 bases, with 12 bases spanning the gap. The CDR3 extends over 15 amino acids. CDR3 nucleotide sequence: TGTGCCAGCAGCTTAGGTGGTACTAGGGCCTACGAGCAGTACTTC. This gives the protein CASSLGGTRAYEQYF.

CDR3 DNA: TGTGCCAGCAGTGAAGTAAGGGCCGAAGCTTTCTTT. It is translated as CASSEVRAEAFF. This rearrangement joins TRBV6-1 to TRBJ1-1; no clear D gene. This CDR3 is 12 amino acids long. The V and J ends lost 1 base and 8 bases respectively, with 8 bases between them. CDR1 is MNHNS and CDR2 is SASEGT in the germline V gene.

The table lists this clonotype with a few counts. This chain connects TRBV7-2 to TRBJ2-5; possibly TRBD1 for D (6 bases). Germline-derived CDR1 and CDR2 are SGHTA and FQGNSA. This CDR3 has 12 amino acids. Trimming shortened V by 4 bases and J by 13 bases, and 16 bases separated the two germline ends. This chain's CDR3 is CASSSPRGKMYF. The CDR3 nucleotides read TGTGCCAGCAGCTCCCCAAGGGGGAAGATGTACTTC.

V is TRBV25-1 and J is TRBJ1-5, with 9 positions matching TRBD1. The germline CDR1 and CDR2 sequences are MGHDK and SYGVNS. CDR3 length equals 15 residues. V was pared by 3 bases and J by 7 bases, with 7 bases of the junction left unmatched. CDR3 bases: TGTGCCAGCAGTGAGCCGGGGACAGGGTGGCAGCCCCAGCATTTT. Its translation is CASSEPGTGWQPQHF. The entire variable domain, with the rest obtained from reference TRBV25-1 and TRBJ1-5, is as follows: EADIYQTPRYLVIGTGKKITLECSQTMGHDKMYWYQQDPGMELHLIHYSYGVNSTEKGDLSSESTVSRIRTEHFPLTLESARPSHTSQYLCASSEPGTGWQPQHFGDGTRLSIL.

The rearrangement links TRBV24-1 to TRBJ2-5; the D gene could be TRBD1 or TRBD2 (5 bases each). This CDR3 contains 15 residues. V was cut by 5 bases and J by 2 bases, with 14 bases left in between. The germline V gene has CDR1 KGHDR and CDR2 SFDVKD. The CDR3 DNA reads as TGTGCCACCAGTGGGGGACGGAAGACGCAAGAGACCCAGTACTTC. It translates to CATSGGRKTQETQYF.

V usage is TRBV20-1 and J usage is TRBJ2-7, with D possibly being TRBD2 (5 bases). Looked up from germline, CDR1 is DFQATT and CDR2 is SNEGSKA (reference sequence). Trimming cost V 6 bases and J 7 bases, with 13 bases left between them. The CDR3 loop spans 11 amino acids. The CDR3, as DNA: TGCAGTGCCCGGGTGGACTGGGAGCAGTACTTC. Its translation is CSARVDWEQYF.

This rearrangement joins TRBV6-5 to TRBJ2-3, with D hard to call. CDR3 length: 13 residues. Germline-derived CDR1 and CDR2 are MNHEY and SVGAGI. Trimming cost V 2 bases and J 4 bases, with 7 bases left between them. Written as DNA, the CDR3 is TGTGCCAGCAGTTACGTTGGCTCAGATACGCAGTATTTT. It translates to CASSYVGSDTQYF.

J is TRBJ2-5 and V is TRBV28; TRBD1 matches at 11 bases. There are 15 residues in the CDR3. J lost 4 bases, V lost 2 bases, and 3 bases had no gene match. Germline V gives CDR1 MDHEN, CDR2 SYDVKM. CDR3 bases: TGTGCCAGCAGTTTACGAGGGACAGGGGGAGAGACCCAGTACTTC. Its translation: CASSLRGTGGETQYF.

This clonotype was observed a single time. The germline gene is not matched at one end of the junction; a read error may be the cause. The rearrangement uses TRBV24-1 and TRBJ2-4; TRBD2 aligns across 9 bases. The germline CDR1 and CDR2 sequences are KGHDR and SFDVKD. The CDR3 length is 15 residues. CDR3 in DNA: TGTGCCACCAGTGATGGGGGACTAGCCAAAAGCATTCAGTACTTC. This translates into CATSDGGLAKSIQYF.

The sample holds a few counts of this clonotype. This rearrangement joins TRBV7-3 to TRBJ2-6, with D perhaps TRBD1 (6 bases). V lost 5 bases and J lost 4, with 30 bases in between. This CDR3 spans 21 amino acids. Germline CDR1 and CDR2: SGHTA and FQGTGA. CDR3 sequence: CASSPNGGRPVGTSGANVLTF. The CDR3, as DNA: TGTGCCAGCAGCCCTAATGGGGGCAGGCCGGTGGGAACGAGCGGGGCCAACGTCCTGACTTTC.

This clonotype was picked up a small number of times. V and J are TRBV2 and TRBJ2-3; D not certain. The CDR3 covers 17 residues. V gave up 6 bases and J gave up 0 bases, with 19 bases separating them. The germline gives CDR1 SNHLY, CDR2 FYNNEI. DNA of the CDR3: TGTGCCAGCAGCCGCCCCGTGGGTGCGGTTAGCACAGATACGCAGTATTTT. Translating gives CASSRPVGAVSTDTQYF.

This clonotype occurred many times. The chain links TRBV6-5 to TRBJ2-7; 10 positions agree with TRBD1. V shed 7 bases and J 6 bases; nucleotides not matched to a gene: 9. This CDR3 is 14 amino acids long. Per the germline V gene, CDR1 is MNHEY and CDR2 is SVGAGI. CDR3 sequence: CASNRPRQGAEQYF. CDR3 nucleotide sequence: TGTGCCAGCAATCGTCCGAGACAGGGGGCCGAGCAGTACTTC.

This chain joins TRBV7-9 and TRBJ2-3; TRBD1 matches at 7 bases. Germline V lookup: CDR1 SEHNR, CDR2 FQNEAQ (reference sequence). The CDR3 totals 15 residues. The trim removed 5 bases at V and 2 bases at J, leaving 7 bases unmatched. The CDR3 protein is CASSPDRTFTDTQYF. Written as DNA, the CDR3 is TGTGCCAGCAGCCCGGACAGGACCTTCACAGATACGCAGTATTTT. Variable domain in full (rest from reference TRBV7-9 and TRBJ2-3): DTGVSQNPRHKITKRGQNVTFRCDPISEHNRLYWYRQTLGQGPEFLTYFQNEAQLEKSRLLSDRFSAERPKGSFSTLEIQRTEQGDSAMYLCASSPDRTFTDTQYFGPGTRLTVL.

The chain uses TRBV20-1 and TRBJ2-5; 8 bases line up with TRBD2. The germline V gene has CDR1 DFQATT and CDR2 SNEGSKA (reference sequence). Germline trimming cut 0 bases from V and 5 bases from J; bases unmatched to any gene: 14. This CDR3 comprises 17 residues. CDR3 nucleotides: TGCAGTGCTAGAGATAGGCCCGAGCGGGGGCACTGGGAGACCCAGTACTTC. As protein: CSARDRPERGHWETQYF.